This T cell receptor (beta chain) was captured by sequencing in a study of breast tumors, draining lymph nodes, adjacent tissues. MiXCR, run by TCRdb on the multiplex PCR reads, gives a single entry per CDR3 protein. The sample has tens of thousands of distinct CDR3 sequences, roughly 30% seen once. This clonotype was seen more than once but under ten times. V trimming: 5 bases; J trimming: 7 bases; junction bases outside the gene matches: 11. This CDR3 contains 15 residues. CDR1 SEHNR and CDR2 FQNEAQ come from the germline V gene (reference sequence). Breast cancer patients provided tissue from their axillary draining lymph nodes.

The rearrangement joins TRBV7-9 to TRBJ1-1; 9 nucleotides align to TRBD1. The sequencing input was axillary lymph node tissue. The receptor comes from a female donor with breast cancer. Some clones in this sample may be carry-over from other donors' samples. The CDR3 protein is CASSLRDRVHSEAFF. The CDR3 DNA reads TGTGCCAGCAGCCTCCGGGACAGGGTGCATAGTGAAGCTTTCTTT. Variable domain in full (rest from reference TRBV7-9 and TRBJ1-1): DTGVSQNPRHKITKRGQNVTFRCDPISEHNRLYWYRQTLGQGPEFLTYFQNEAQLEKSRLLSDRFSAERPKGSFSTLEIQRTEQGDSAMYLCASSLRDRVHSEAFFGQGTRLTVV.